Following are 26 T cell receptor beta chains from one sample sequenced in a study of blood T cell repertoires in COVID-19. This table comes from immunoSEQ multiplex PCR, and its TCRdb copy is limited to in-frame clones, with some not included. Found here are approximately 150,000 clones, more than 85% of them singletons; the top ten hold 1% to 1.5%. The sample comprised PBMCs or T cells enriched from blood (not recorded which). Receptors originate from a human donor with acute COVID-19. The donor label of this sample is uncertain.

This clone showed up just once. CDR3 coding DNA: TGTGCCAGCAGCCAGGTTTCCAGGGTAGCCGGGGCCAACGTCCTGACTTTC. Translating it yields CASSQVSRVAGANVLTF. The chain couples TRBV4-2 to TRBJ2-6; tentative D call: TRBD1 (5 bases). V gave up 3 bases and J gave up 4 bases, with 16 bases separating them. Germline V gives CDR1 LGHNA, CDR2 YNFKEQ. This CDR3 region has 17 residues.

The chain combines TRBV7-6 with TRBJ2-7; TRBD1 is a possible D gene (6 bases). The CDR3 has 16 residues. Germline V gene data show CDR1 as SGHVS and CDR2 as FNYEAQ. Trimming pared 5 bases from V and 5 bases from J, leaving 22 bases between. In DNA, the CDR3 is TGTGCCAGCAGCCAACGACCGACAGGTTCGAATGACGAGCAGTACTTC. Translated, it gives CASSQRPTGSNDEQYF.

V usage is TRBV7-2 and J usage is TRBJ2-3; D unresolved. Per germline, CDR1 SGHTA and CDR2 FQGNSA. This CDR3 has 15 amino acids. Trimming removed 0 bases from V and 0 bases from J, with 7 bases in between. CDR3 amino acids: CASSLAGSSTDTQYF. Written as DNA, the CDR3 is TGTGCCAGCAGCTTAGCGGGCTCTAGCACAGATACGCAGTATTTT.

The chain uses TRBV5-1 and TRBJ2-5; tentatively, D is TRBD2 (6 bases). Germline V CDR1 and CDR2: SGHRS, YFSETQ. The CDR3 contains 17 residues. Between the trimmed V and J ends, which lost 4 bases and 0 bases, there was a span of 19 bases. The CDR3 DNA follows: TGCGCCAGCAGCCTAACCCCGGGGGACGGGGACCAAGAGACCCAGTACTTC. Translating it yields CASSLTPGDGDQETQYF.

The count of this clone is one. The V and J genes are TRBV30 and TRBJ1-6; maybe TRBD1 (6 bases). The CDR3 has 15 amino acids. Germline CDR1 is GTSNPN and CDR2 is SVGIG (reference sequence). Trimming cost V 2 bases and J 5 bases, with 13 bases left between them. The CDR3: CAWSRGGGNNSPLHF. CDR3 nucleotides: TGTGCCTGGAGTAGGGGGGGCGGGAATAATTCACCCCTCCACTTT.

This CDR3 reads CASSLSPFGGGKREKLFF. DNA for the CDR3: TGTGCCAGCAGCTTATCCCCCTTTGGGGGGGGTAAACGGGAAAAACTGTTTTTT. The gene calls are TRBV7-6 and TRBJ1-4, with D possibly TRBD1 on 5 matching bases. Germline values: CDR1 SGHVS, CDR2 FNYEAQ. Trimming took off 2 bases at V and 8 bases at J, with 24 bases between the two ends. CDR3 length: 18 amino acids.

This chain connects TRBV5-4 to TRBJ2-3, with 9 bases aligning to TRBD2. Unmatched junction bases numbered 8, after V lost 10 bases and J lost 5 bases. Germline V gene sequence: CDR1 SGHNT, CDR2 YYREEE (reference sequence). The CDR3 consists of 13 residues. In DNA, the CDR3 is TGTGCCGGAGGCGGGGGGGCCGGAGATACGCAGTATTTT. This codes for CAGGGGAGDTQYF. Full variable domain (rest looked up from reference TRBV5-4 and TRBJ2-3): ETGVTQSPTHLIKTRGQQVTLRCSSQSGHNTVSWYQQALGQGPQFIFQYYREEENGRGNFPPRFSGLQFPNYSSELNVNALELDDSALYLCAGGGGAGDTQYFGPGTRLTVL.

The chain recombines TRBV5-6 with TRBJ2-7; D might be TRBD1 (7 bases). Per the germline V gene, CDR1 is SGHDT and CDR2 is YYEEEE. Trimming took off 5 bases at V and 6 bases at J, with 21 bases between the two ends. The length of the CDR3 is 15 residues. The CDR3 DNA follows: TGTGCCAGCAGGGAACCAGGGGGGACTCTAAGCGAGCAGTACTTC. Amino acids: CASREPGGTLSEQYF.

The chain joins TRBV10-3 to TRBJ1-2; D perhaps matches TRBD1 (5 bases). CDR1 and CDR2 (germline): ENHRY, SYGVKD. V shed 6 bases and J shed 8 bases, with 13 bases lying between them. There are 12 residues in the CDR3. As DNA, the CDR3 is TGTGCCATCAGAGAGGGGCCAGGGGGCTACACCTTC. It yields the protein CAIREGPGGYTF.

This clone was seen a single time. This chain uses TRBV19 with TRBJ2-7, with D possibly matching TRBD2 (6 bases). V lost 1 base to trimming and J lost 4 bases, with 11 bases between them. The germline V gene encodes CDR1 LNHDA and CDR2 SQIVND (reference sequence). The CDR3 sequence is 14 residues long. The CDR3 DNA reads TGTGCCAGTAGTATAGCGGGAGAACTTTACGAGCAGTACTTC. Protein product: CASSIAGELYEQYF.

This sequence joins TRBV25-1 and TRBJ2-7, with 9 bases lining up with TRBD1. Trimming removed 0 bases from V and 2 bases from J; junction bases left unmatched: 2. The CDR3 sequence is 15 residues long. Looked up from germline, CDR1 is MGHDK and CDR2 is SYGVNS. CDR3 in amino acids: CASSEYRQGAYEQYF. CDR3 in DNA: TGTGCCAGCAGTGAATACCGACAGGGGGCCTACGAGCAGTACTTC.

This chain joins TRBV10-3 and TRBJ2-3; maybe TRBD2 (5 bases). The length of the CDR3 is 12 residues. The V end lost 11 bases, the J end lost 1 base, and 10 bases lay between the germline ends. CDR1 and CDR2 (germline): ENHRY, SYGVKD. Here the CDR3 DNA reads TGTGCCTCGGGAAAGGGCACAGATACGCAGTATTTT. Translation gives CASGKGTDTQYF.

The chain carries TRBV19 and TRBJ1-5, with D unclear. In germline, CDR1 is LNHDA, CDR2 SQIVND (reference sequence). The length of the CDR3 is 15 residues. The V gene lost 5 bases and the J gene lost 1 base, with 12 bases spanning the gap. CDR3 sequence reads: CASSGGVGSNQPQHF. CDR3 DNA sequence: TGTGCCAGTAGTGGCGGGGTTGGGAGCAATCAGCCCCAGCATTTT.

V is TRBV9 and J is TRBJ2-5, with TRBD2 matching over 15 bases. The V gene's germline CDR1 is SGDLS and CDR2 YYNGEE. The CDR3 is 18 residues long. The V gene end was trimmed by 4 bases and the J gene end by 2 bases; junction bases not matched to a gene: 9. Here the CDR3 reads CASSRGLAGGDGQETQYF. The CDR3 nucleotides are TGTGCCAGCAGCCGCGGACTAGCGGGGGGGGATGGGCAAGAGACCCAGTACTTC.

With respect to this clone: The same CDR3 can be traced to other DNA sequences in this sample. The gene calls are TRBV19 and TRBJ2-7; possibly TRBD2 for D (5 bases). The germline V gene has CDR1 LNHDA and CDR2 SQIVND (reference sequence). The ends were cut back, 7 bases at V and 0 bases at J, with 16 bases in the middle. The CDR3 has 15 amino acids. This CDR3 is CASTPGTGSSYEQYF. The CDR3 bases are TGTGCCAGTACCCCGGGAACGGGGAGCTCCTACGAGCAGTACTTC.

The chain is built from TRBV18 and TRBJ2-7; TRBD1 matches 7 bases. This CDR3 has 13 residues. The junction had 6 bases not matched to a gene; V was cut back by 5 bases and J by 5 bases. The V gene's germline CDR1 is KGHSH and CDR2 LQKENI. CDR3 nucleotide sequence: TGTGCCAGCTCATCAGACAGGGTCCACGAGCAGTACTTC. This codes for CASSSDRVHEQYF.

The V gene is TRBV3-1 (or the pseudogene TRBV3-2), the J gene TRBJ1-4, with D possibly being TRBD1 (5 bases). The CDR3 loop spans 16 amino acids. CDR1 is LGHDT, CDR2 YNNKEL, per germline (reference sequence). V gave up 1 base and J gave up 8 bases, with 17 bases separating them. The CDR3 sequence: CASSQAPGSPREKLFF. DNA for the CDR3: TGTGCCAGCAGCCAAGCGCCAGGGTCCCCGAGGGAAAAACTGTTTTTT.

The V call is TRBV13, the J call TRBJ1-4; D ambiguous. Per the germline V gene, CDR1 is PRHDT and CDR2 is FYEKMQ (reference sequence). The CDR3 totals 17 residues. Trimming left V 5 bases short and J 3 bases short, with 19 bases between. CDR3 DNA: TGTGCCAGCAGCCTCGGAGAGCGGCCTCTCTCTAATGAAAAACTGTTTTTT. It codes for CASSLGERPLSNEKLFF.

The rearrangement uses TRBV4-3 and TRBJ1-5; TRBD1 matches at 9 bases. The trim removed 0 bases at V and 6 bases at J, leaving 9 bases unmatched. The CDR3 sequence is 17 residues long. CDR1 is LGHNA, CDR2 YSLEER, per germline. In DNA form, the CDR3 reads TGCGCCAGCAGCCAAGAAGGGGGACAGGGAAGGCGTCAGCCCCAGCATTTT. Encoded protein: CASSQEGGQGRRQPQHF.

The rearrangement links TRBV15 to TRBJ1-4; D gene ambiguous. CDR3 length: 17 residues. V was shortened by 1 base and J by 7 bases, with 19 bases between the two germline ends. Germline V gene data show CDR1 as LNHNV and CDR2 as YYDKDF (reference sequence). The DNA for the CDR3 is TGTGCCACCAGCAGAGCCCCCCTCGGCCTCCTAGGTGAAAAACTGTTTTTT. Residues: CATSRAPLGLLGEKLFF.

The chain combines TRBV4-2 with TRBJ2-1, with a possible D match to TRBD2 (5 bases). The germline CDR1 and CDR2 sequences are LGHNA and YNFKEQ. This CDR3 has 14 residues. The germline V and J ends were trimmed by 2 bases and 8 bases, with 13 bases remaining between them. The CDR3 coding sequence is TGTGCCAGCAGCCAAAAAGCCCGCGGGCATGAGCAGTTCTTC. The encoded protein is CASSQKARGHEQFF.

The chain couples TRBV20-1 to TRBJ1-6, with unresolved D. Germline-derived CDR1 and CDR2 are DFQATT and SNEGSKA (reference sequence). The CDR3 has 11 amino acids. The germline V and J ends were trimmed by 3 bases and 9 bases, with 6 bases remaining between them. CDR3 nucleotides: TGCAGTGCTAGGACGGGTTCACCCCTCCACTTT. Its translation is CSARTGSPLHF.

The chain carries TRBV5-1 and TRBJ1-1; D remains unclear. The CDR3 is 16 residues long. Germline V CDR1 and CDR2: SGHRS, YFSETQ. V lost 3 bases to trimming and J lost 1 base, with 16 bases between them. The CDR3 nucleotides read TGCGCCAGCAGCTCAACACCCTCAGGCTCGAACACTGAAGCTTTCTTT. It specifies CASSSTPSGSNTEAFF.

The J gene is TRBJ2-2, the V gene TRBV30; D unresolved. This CDR3 is built from 13 residues. Germline V gene lookup returns CDR1 GTSNPN and CDR2 SVGIG (reference sequence). The V gene lost 0 bases and the J gene lost 7 bases, with 9 bases spanning the gap. Here the CDR3 reads CAWSVELVGELFF. The CDR3, as DNA: TGTGCCTGGAGTGTAGAACTCGTCGGGGAGCTGTTTTTT.

This sequence joins TRBV5-5 and TRBJ1-1; perhaps TRBD1 as D (6 bases). The V end was cut by 0 bases, the J end by 5 bases, with 8 bases between. The germline gives CDR1 SGHKS, CDR2 YYEKEE (reference sequence). CDR3 length equals 13 residues. CDR3 in amino acids: CASSLAGQTEAFF. The CDR3 DNA reads TGTGCCAGCAGCTTGGCCGGACAGACTGAAGCTTTCTTT.

The DNA for the CDR3 is TGCAGCGTTGAAAGACAGGATCACTACAATGAGCAGTTCTTC. This sequence encodes CSVERQDHYNEQFF. The chain couples TRBV29-1 to TRBJ2-1; maybe TRBD1 (6 bases). Germline V gives CDR1 SQVTM, CDR2 ANQGSEA. The V and J ends lost 2 bases and 3 bases respectively, with 11 bases between them. The CDR3 runs to 14 residues.